These T cell receptor beta chains were read from a single sample in a study of blood T cell repertoires in COVID-19. Sequencing was performed with immunoSEQ multiplex PCR; in TCRdb, only in-frame clones are kept and a portion is missing. The sample holds about 380,000 clones, 85% seen once. The sample taken for sequencing was peripheral blood. These receptors were collected from a woman between 18 and 30 years old with acute or convalescent COVID-19. Both conserved end residues are part of each CDR3.

TRBV18 | CASSPGAVGTEAFF
TRBV19 | CASSISGLAAGGDTQYF
TRBV6-6 | CASKQPNNEQFF
TRBV11-2 | CASSPHQGGYGYTF
TRBV19 | CASSPRGGAAGNTIYF
TRBV9 | CASSVGRVADTQYF
TRBV28 | CASSLTGHQPQHF
TRBV5-1 | CASGYSMNTEAFF
TRBV6-6 | CASSGGQRYEQYF
TRBV5-1 | CASSLAGGETDTQYF
TRBV3-1/TRBV3-2 | CASSRRGVRNSPLHF
TRBV12-5 | CASGPPDRATNGYTF
TRBV27 | CASSPRTTNYGYTF
TRBV5-1 | CASSWLTGDNSPLHF
TRBV19 | CASKQASGYGYTF
TRBV10-2 | CASSESKIGGYTF
TRBV6-5 | CASNGGYSGNTIYF
TRBV2 | CASSGQENQPQHF
TRBV30 | CAWSSARTVLNSPLHF
TRBV12-3/TRBV12-4 | CASTTAGEQYF
TRBV29-1 | CSVEDHSSSYEQYF
TRBV9 | CASRSRTGEETQYF
TRBV19 | CASTEYATGTANTEAFF
TRBV28 | CASNSGRGDEQYF
TRBV3-1/TRBV3-2 | CASSQGQGYGYTF
TRBV7-9 | CASSSGQNQPQHF
TRBV28 | CASSSTGNQPQHF
TRBV30 | CAWVSGIEGYTF
TRBV9 | CASSFHLLGERETQYF
TRBV2 | CASTRTSGVYNEQFF
TRBV29-1 | CSVVELTSYEQYF
TRBV9 | CASSVVPGWGTEAFF
TRBV7-9 | CASSFGTYGGYTF
TRBV18 | CASSLLGTGLGLSGNTIYF
TRBV27 | CASSLIGGNTEAFF
TRBV9 | CASSVGQGAYGYTF
TRBV18 | CASSPRINLQAFSGNTIYF
TRBV7-2 | CASSLGHANYGYTF
TRBV7-6 | CASSLLYGGNGNEQFF
TRBV2 | CASSGTGGAGYTF
TRBV4-1 | CASSQEWTEGTEAFF
TRBV5-1 | CASQGEAFDNSPLHF
TRBV11-2 | CASSSGNGRGEQFF
TRBV5-8 | CASSLGAGTGGGTEAFF
TRBV29-1 | CSVVTNTEAFF
TRBV5-1 | CASSPGELAGELFF
TRBV7-9 | CASSSSGGHSNQPQHF
TRBV25-1 | CASSEFQGAYTEAFF
TRBV29-1 | CSVELTSSYNEQFF
TRBV5-1 | CASSGGLADPYEQYF
TRBV3-1/TRBV3-2 | CASSQDTPPRSTDTQYF
TRBV6-6 | CASSLGGGGTDTQYF
TRBV6-5 | CASSQQGINTEAFF
TRBV6-1 | CASSETPTVISGNTIYF
TRBV4-1 | CASSQDGGTGELFF